This TCR beta chain derives from a study of neoadjuvant anti-PD-1 for oral cavity cancer. Study information: Non-progressing patients received a fourth nivolumab dose near day 43, then surgery on days 50-56.

A few counts support this clone. PBMC libraries mostly used about 450 ng of input genomic DNA, with six replicates per sample. Sequencing was performed with immunoSEQ multiplex PCR; in TCRdb, only in-frame clones are kept and a portion is missing. The data hold 13,000 to 15,000 clones, with nearly 70% observed a single time. Time point specified: after neoadjuvant nivolumab, at surgical resection. These newly diagnosed stage II-IVA oral cavity squamous cell carcinoma patients had no prior systemic or radiation treatment. The CDR3 is 17 residues long. V trimming: 0 bases; J trimming: 0 bases; junction bases outside the gene matches: 5. CDR1 is MGHRA and CDR2 is YSYEKL in the germline V gene.

The chain is built from TRBV4-1 and TRBJ1-5; the match to TRBD1 covers 7 bases. The clonotype comes from a person between 35 and 79 years old with oral cavity squamous cell carcinoma. The specimen comprised PBMCs, sampled after nivolumab (anti-PD-1) treatment. CDR3 amino acids: CASSQDQGGFSNQPQHF. DNA for the CDR3: TGCGCCAGCAGCCAAGATCAGGGGGGGTTTAGCAATCAGCCCCAGCATTTT.